This T cell receptor beta chain was sequenced for a study of cytomegalovirus exposure and HLA in healthy donors. Notes on the study in general: As a later analysis revealed, most CMV-associated TCR beta chains appeared HLA-restricted. TCR beta chains numbering more than 150 were designated cytomegalovirus-associated. It was confirmed in vitro that a few of the CMV-associated chains were specific for CMV antigens. Previous analysis showed most TCR beta V segments were productive about 87% or about 30% of the time.

V lost 4 bases and J 3 bases, leaving 15 bases between the germline ends. The CDR3 length is 15 residues. Germline V CDR1 and CDR2: LGHNA, YNFKEQ. About this clone itself: Antigen: not known.

A multiplex PCR was run with 60 Vbeta primers and 13 Jbeta primers. Sequencing was performed with immunoSEQ multiplex PCR; in TCRdb, only in-frame clones are kept and a portion is missing. The table lists 130,000 or so clones, roughly 70% of them singletons. The receptor comes from a man between 40 and 49 years old in good health and CMV-seropositive. Material: PBMCs. The genes are TRBV4-2 and TRBJ2-5, with D tentatively TRBD2 (6 bases). CDR3 coding DNA: TGTGCCAGCAGCCGCGGAGGCGGGAAGGAAGAGACCCAGTACTTC. Encoded protein: CASSRGGGKEETQYF.